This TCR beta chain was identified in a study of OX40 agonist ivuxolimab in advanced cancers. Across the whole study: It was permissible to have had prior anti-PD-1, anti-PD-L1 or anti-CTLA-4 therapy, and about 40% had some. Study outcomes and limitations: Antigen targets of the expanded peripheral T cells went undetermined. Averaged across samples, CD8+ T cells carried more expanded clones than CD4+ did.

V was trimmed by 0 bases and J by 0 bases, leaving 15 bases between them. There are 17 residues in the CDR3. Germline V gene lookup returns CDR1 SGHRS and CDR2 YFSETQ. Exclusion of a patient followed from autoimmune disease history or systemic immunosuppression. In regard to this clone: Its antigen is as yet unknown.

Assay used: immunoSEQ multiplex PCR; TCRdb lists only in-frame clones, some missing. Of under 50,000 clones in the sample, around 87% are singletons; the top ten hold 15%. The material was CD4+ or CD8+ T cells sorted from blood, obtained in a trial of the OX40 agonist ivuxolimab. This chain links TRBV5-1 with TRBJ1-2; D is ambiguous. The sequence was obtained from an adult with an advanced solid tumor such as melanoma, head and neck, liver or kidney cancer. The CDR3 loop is CASSLDTAVPTNYGYTF. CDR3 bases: TGCGCCAGCAGCTTGGATACGGCAGTCCCTACTAACTATGGCTACACCTTC.